Shown below are 28 T cell receptor beta chains from a single sample sequenced in a study of T-cell memory formation after mild COVID-19 (dated by TCRdb to the early 2020s). The library was made by 5' RACE. The sequencing machine was an Illumina NovaSeq 6000. Through fastp at Q25 and MiXCR, TCRdb rebuilt clones from the public reads, retaining in-frame beta chains. Rows are combined by CDR3 protein, so each entry shows the most common genes and DNA. This sample gives more than 250,000 distinct CDR3 sequences in total; under 20% of them show up just once. The ten largest clones take up around a fifth of the sample. Sequences were obtained from PBMCs or a T cell subset sorted from them (not recorded which). The receptors derive from a man younger than 30 who had mild COVID-19 (a few samples of this study predate the infection). The sample titles of this study are shuffled in the database, so cell type and time point are left out; the donor was told from shared clones.

This chain connects TRBV11-2 to TRBJ2-3; tentative D call: TRBD2 (6 bases). The CDR3 sequence is 15 residues long. Germline V gene data show CDR1 as SGHAT and CDR2 as FQNNGV. V lost 3 bases and J lost 2, with 12 bases in between. The CDR3 sequence is CASSLRGLSTDTQYF. CDR3 nucleotide sequence: TGTGCCAGCAGCTTGAGAGGACTATCCACAGATACGCAGTATTTT.

The rearrangement uses TRBV25-1 and TRBJ2-2; TRBD2 agrees at 10 bases. Trimming at V came to 6 bases and at J to 0 bases, leaving 13 bases not matched to a gene. Germline CDR1 MGHDK, CDR2 SYGVNS. This CDR3 region has 19 residues. CDR3 in DNA: TGTGCCAGCAGAGCTTCCTCTCTAGCGGGGGACGCGAACACCGGGGAGCTGTTTTTT. Amino acid sequence: CASRASSLAGDANTGELFF.

The genes are TRBV20-1 and TRBJ2-5; D possibly uses TRBD1 or TRBD2 (5 bases each). CDR1 DFQATT and CDR2 SNEGSKA come from the germline V gene (reference sequence). The CDR3 loop spans 13 amino acids. Trimming pared 2 bases from V and 0 bases from J, leaving 7 bases between. CDR3 region: CSARRGDQETQYF. The CDR3 DNA sequence: TGCAGTGCTAGAAGAGGGGACCAAGAGACCCAGTACTTC.

This clonotype was found a few times. The chain combines TRBV4-2 with TRBJ2-1, with a tentative D call TRBD2 (5 bases). Germline CDR1 is LGHNA and CDR2 is YNFKEQ. This CDR3 region has 17 residues. V lost 3 bases and J lost 0, with 15 bases in between. CDR3 sequence reads: CASSQEEVLSSYNEQFF. DNA of the CDR3: TGTGCCAGCAGCCAGGAGGAGGTTCTGAGCTCCTACAATGAGCAGTTCTTC.

This clonotype was detected only a few times. The CDR3 region has the DNA TGCGCCAGCAGCTCCCCCCAGGGACGGACAGTCAATGAGCAGTTCTTC. It translates to CASSSPQGRTVNEQFF. The genes are TRBV5-1 and TRBJ2-1; D may be TRBD1 (6 bases). The germline CDR1 and CDR2 sequences are SGHRS and YFSETQ. The CDR3 sequence is 16 residues long. Deletions cut 3 bases from V and 6 bases from J, with 19 bases between.

This clonotype appeared a few times. The V call is TRBV5-4, the J call TRBJ1-2; possibly TRBD1 for D (5 bases). V gave up 4 bases and J gave up 4 bases, with 14 bases separating them. CDR1 and CDR2 (germline): SGHNT, YYREEE (reference sequence). The CDR3 covers 14 residues. This CDR3 is CASSRTGLLYGYTF. The CDR3 DNA reads as TGTGCCAGCAGCCGCACGGGACTCCTCTATGGCTACACCTTC. Together with reference TRBV5-4 and TRBJ1-2, the CDR3 gives the full variable domain: ETGVTQSPTHLIKTRGQQVTLRCSSQSGHNTVSWYQQALGQGPQFIFQYYREEENGRGNFPPRFSGLQFPNYSSELNVNALELDDSALYLCASSRTGLLYGYTFGSGTRLTVV.

The chain is built from TRBV6-5 and TRBJ1-6, with D perhaps matching TRBD1 (6 bases). CDR1 is MNHEY, CDR2 SVGAGI, per germline. The CDR3 runs to 17 residues. Trimming shortened V by 6 bases and J by 1 base, and 16 bases separated the two germline ends. CDR3 sequence reads: CASSGGGVRSYNSPLHF. In nucleotides, the CDR3 is TGTGCCAGCAGCGGGGGCGGGGTACGGTCCTATAATTCACCCCTCCACTTT.

The chain joins TRBV4-1 to TRBJ1-2; D perhaps matches TRBD1 (5 bases). Germline loops: CDR1 MGHRA, CDR2 YSYEKL. Trimming pared 3 bases from V and 1 base from J, leaving 12 bases between. This CDR3 region has 15 residues. The CDR3 coding sequence is TGCGCCAGCAGCCAGGCTCAGGGATTTAACTATGGCTACACCTTC. This encodes CASSQAQGFNYGYTF.

This clonotype turned up a few times. This rearrangement joins TRBV29-1 to TRBJ2-4; 7 bases match TRBD2. The trim removed 7 bases at V and 12 bases at J, leaving 9 bases unmatched. The CDR3 extends over 11 amino acids. Per germline, CDR1 SQVTM and CDR2 ANQGSEA. As DNA, the CDR3 is TGCAGCGGAGCCTCAGCGGGGTATCAGTACTTC. Translating it yields CSGASAGYQYF.

The sample holds a few counts of this clonotype. This chain uses TRBV19 with TRBJ1-5; TRBD1 matches at 7 bases. The CDR3 runs to 15 residues. V lost 6 bases and J lost 7; bases outside the gene matches: 12. The germline gives CDR1 LNHDA, CDR2 SQIVND (reference sequence). Here the CDR3 DNA reads TGTGCCAGTAGGCCTGGGGAACAGGGGTGGCAGCCCCAGCATTTT. This codes for CASRPGEQGWQPQHF.

This clonotype was observed a handful of times. V gene TRBV29-1 combines with J gene TRBJ2-2; TRBD1 agrees at 8 bases. Germline trimming cut 6 bases from V and 6 bases from J; bases unmatched to any gene: 9. CDR1 SQVTM and CDR2 ANQGSEA come from the germline V gene. The length of the CDR3 is 14 residues. CDR3 bases: TGCAGCGTGAGGTGGACAGGGCTGTCCGGGGAGCTGTTTTTT. Its protein product is CSVRWTGLSGELFF.

This chain connects TRBV12-2 to TRBJ2-7. TRBV12-2 is shown as a pseudogene. CDR3 length equals 15 residues. The CDR3 here is CASRLANQKTYEQYV. The CDR3, as DNA: TGTGCAAGTCGCTTAGCGAACCAGAAGACCTACGAGCAGTACGTC.

Here the CDR3 reads CASSLQAGPVYGYTF. CDR3 nucleotide sequence: TGCGCCAGCAGCTTGCAGGCAGGGCCAGTCTATGGCTACACCTTC. V usage is TRBV5-1 and J usage is TRBJ1-2; D perhaps matches TRBD1 (5 bases). The germline V gene encodes CDR1 SGHRS and CDR2 YFSETQ. The V end was cut by 1 base, the J end by 4 bases, with 14 bases between. The CDR3 length is 15 residues.

This clonotype was seen repeatedly, ten times or more. The V gene is TRBV7-9, the J gene TRBJ2-7; the D gene is possibly TRBD2 (5 bases). V lost 6 bases, J lost 5 bases, and 11 bases lay in between. The CDR3 consists of 12 residues. CDR1 SEHNR and CDR2 FQNEAQ come from the germline V gene (reference sequence). The chain's CDR3 is CASSGGVHEQYF. DNA of the CDR3: TGTGCCAGCAGTGGAGGAGTCCACGAGCAGTACTTC.

The chain combines TRBV12-3 or TRBV12-4 with TRBJ2-1; D is perhaps TRBD2 (5 bases). The CDR3 contains 11 residues. V lost 3 bases, J lost 10 bases, and 7 bases lay in between. Here the CDR3 DNA reads TGTGCCAGCAGTTTCGGGATGGAGCAGTTCTTC. It encodes CASSFGMEQFF.

This clonotype came up many times. CDR3 in DNA: TGTGCCAGCAGCTTAGTCACACAGGAATTCACCGGGGAGCTGTTTTTT. This translates into CASSLVTQEFTGELFF. The genes are TRBV7-6 and TRBJ2-2; TRBD1 is a possible D gene (5 bases). The CDR3 totals 16 residues. The germline V gene has CDR1 SGHVS and CDR2 FNYEAQ. V was shortened by 1 base and J by 4 bases, with 13 bases between the two germline ends.

This chain uses TRBV25-1 with TRBJ2-1; the D gene is possibly TRBD2 (6 bases). Looked up from germline, CDR1 is MGHDK and CDR2 is SYGVNS. This CDR3 comprises 13 residues. Trimming removed 3 bases from V and 10 bases from J, with 13 bases in between. CDR3: CASSEDPAGEQFF. The CDR3 DNA reads as TGTGCCAGCAGTGAGGACCCGGCGGGGGAGCAGTTCTTC.

The chain has TRBV7-3 and TRBJ1-3; D call uncertain. The germline V and J ends were trimmed by 10 bases and 4 bases, with 17 bases remaining between them. This CDR3 contains 14 residues. The germline V gene has CDR1 SGHTA and CDR2 FQGTGA. CDR3 coding DNA: TGTGCCACCAAAAGCGAGGGTGGCGGAAACACCATATATTTT. Encoded protein: CATKSEGGGNTIYF.

This clonotype appeared many times. CDR3 coding DNA: TGCGCCAGCAGCCAAGATTGGGGCCACTATGGCTACACCTTC. This sequence encodes CASSQDWGHYGYTF. This sequence joins TRBV4-3 and TRBJ1-2; TRBD1 is a possible D gene (5 bases). This CDR3 region has 14 residues. The ends were cut back, 0 bases at V and 3 bases at J, with 8 bases in the middle. The V gene's germline CDR1 is LGHNA and CDR2 YSLEER.

In its sample, this clonotype was seen once. The V gene is TRBV7-2, the J gene TRBJ1-4; D gene ambiguous. CDR1 SGHTA and CDR2 FQGNSA come from the germline V gene. V was cut by 3 bases and J by 7 bases, with 12 bases left in between. The CDR3 runs 14 residues. CDR3 residues: CASSFSVGLEKLFF. The CDR3 region has the DNA TGTGCCAGCAGCTTCTCAGTAGGGCTTGAAAAACTGTTTTTT.

This clonotype was recorded many times. The V call is TRBV7-9, the J call TRBJ2-1; no clear D. CDR3 length: 15 residues. Germline CDR1 SEHNR, CDR2 FQNEAQ (reference sequence). The ends were cut back, 7 bases at V and 5 bases at J, with 18 bases in the middle. CDR3 nucleotide sequence: TGTGCCAGCACCGTCTTACTTCCTGCAAACAATGAGCAGTTCTTC. Its translation is CASTVLLPANNEQFF.

This clonotype was recorded a few times. This chain joins TRBV6-5 and TRBJ2-1, with 7 bases fitting TRBD2. Losses at the gene ends were 2 bases for V and 7 bases for J; bases not matched to a gene: 5. Germline V gene sequence: CDR1 MNHEY, CDR2 SVGAGI. CDR3 length: 14 amino acids. The CDR3 is CASSYGGAGNEQFF. In DNA, the CDR3 is TGTGCCAGCAGTTACGGGGGAGCGGGGAATGAGCAGTTCTTC.

The CDR3 DNA reads TGCGCCAGCAGACAGTTCTCTGGAAACACCATATATTTT. Amino acids: CASRQFSGNTIYF. The gene calls are TRBV5-1 and TRBJ1-3, with D unclear. V lost 5 bases and J lost 0, with 6 bases in between. Germline V gene data show CDR1 as SGHRS and CDR2 as YFSETQ. The CDR3 has 13 amino acids.

This clonotype turned up a few times. The V call is TRBV4-1, the J call TRBJ2-7; possible D gene TRBD2, 6 bases. V was pared by 1 base and J by 3 bases, with 7 bases between. CDR3 length: 13 amino acids. CDR1 MGHRA and CDR2 YSYEKL come from the germline V gene. CDR3 protein: CASSQGGGYEQYV. The DNA for the CDR3 is TGCGCCAGCAGCCAAGGGGGAGGCTACGAGCAGTACGTC.

In nucleotides, the CDR3 is TGTGCCAGCAGCTCATGGGACAGGGAGTCTTACGAGCAGTACTTC. This gives the protein CASSSWDRESYEQYF. J is TRBJ2-7 and V is TRBV7-8; 9 positions agree with TRBD1. V gave up 4 bases and J gave up 4 bases; unmatched junction bases: 8. CDR1 SGHVS and CDR2 FQNEAQ come from the germline V gene. CDR3 length: 15 amino acids.

This chain links TRBV4-2 with TRBJ2-2; D perhaps matches TRBD2 (5 bases). Looked up from germline, CDR1 is LGHNA and CDR2 is YNFKEQ. The length of the CDR3 is 14 residues. V was cut by 2 bases and J by 6 bases, with 10 bases left in between. The CDR3 is CASSQPRVAGELFF. The CDR3 nucleotides are TGTGCCAGCAGCCAACCGAGGGTGGCCGGGGAGCTGTTTTTT.

This clonotype occurred a few times. This rearrangement joins TRBV7-9 to TRBJ1-1; TRBD1 aligns across 10 bases. The V and J ends lost 8 bases and 7 bases, in that order; junction bases with no gene match: 7. The CDR3 covers 13 residues. Germline-derived CDR1 and CDR2 are SEHNR and FQNEAQ (reference sequence). The CDR3 protein is CASGGQGSGEAFF. The CDR3 DNA sequence: TGTGCCAGCGGGGGACAGGGGTCAGGTGAAGCTTTCTTT.

The genes are TRBV6-5 and TRBJ2-7; D is possibly TRBD1 (6 bases). This CDR3 has 16 residues. CDR1 and CDR2 (germline): MNHEY, SVGAGI. Trimming left V 0 bases short and J 3 bases short, with 15 bases between. CDR3 in amino acids: CASSYSLETGYYEQYF. The CDR3 DNA reads as TGTGCCAGCAGTTACTCTCTCGAGACAGGATACTACGAGCAGTACTTC.